This paragraph covers one T cell receptor (beta chain) sequence. The antigen is unknown. With 60 Vbeta and 13 Jbeta primers, the PCR was carried out. Original analysis: An analysis that came later counted 60 million to 80 million unique TCR beta chains, 10 million to 11 million shared. The assay was immunoSEQ multiplex PCR, and TCRdb's table has in-frame clones only and misses some. Clone size and the V and J calls come from that table; the DNA yielded D and trimming. The sample shows 50,000 to 70,000 clones, 55% to 65% of them seen only once. The sample belongs to a study of cytomegalovirus exposure and HLA in healthy donors. General study results and limits: Fewer N-insertions (relative to the 666-donor mean) were reportedly seen in an Asian-associated ancestry cluster in a later analysis. In a later analysis, V- and J-gene trimming of beta chains associated with a DCLRE1C missense variant, replicated independently. Most CMV-associated TCR beta chains appeared HLA-restricted in a later analysis.

Germline CDR1 reads KGHSH; CDR2 reads LQKENI. The CDR3 runs to 15 residues. The ends lost 1 base at V and 8 bases at J; junction bases unmatched: 3. Sequenced material: PBMCs. The V call is TRBV18, the J call TRBJ1-6, with TRBD1 identical over 9 bases. The source of this sequence is a man aged 30-40 years in good health and CMV-seronegative. The DNA of the CDR3 is TGTGCCAGCTCACCACTGACAGGGGGTGATTCACCCCTCCACTTT. It yields the protein CASSPLTGGDSPLHF.